There are many counts of the clone carrying this T cell receptor (beta chain). Sample time point: pre-sensitization, week 0. Indicated treatment: therapeutic diphenylcyclopropenone sensitization with weekly scalp DPC. This sample is drawn from a study of human T cells and chemical hapten exposure. Germline V gene data show CDR1 as MNHEY and CDR2 as SVGAGI. V was shortened by 1 base and J by 1 base, with 12 bases between the two germline ends. The CDR3 contains 16 residues. Each CDR3 protein gets one entry after TCRdb re-called the RACE reads with MiXCR. Of some 90,000 distinct CDR3 sequences listed, approximately 9% are singletons.

The chain links TRBV6-5 to TRBJ2-3; the D gene is possibly TRBD2 (6 bases). The sample in question was whole blood, obtained in connection with sensitization to the hapten diphenylcyclopropenone (DPC). The receptor was derived from a man in his forties with alopecia areata. Some clones in this sample may be carry-over from other donors' samples. The CDR3 bases are TGTGCCAGCAGTTACTGGACGGGAGAAGGCACAGATACGCAGTATTTT. As protein: CASSYWTGEGTDTQYF.